The source of this T cell receptor beta chain is a study of graft-versus-host responses after intestinal transplantation (TCRdb year 2021). Study-level background: The transplants that recipients got were multivisceral, liver-intestinal, or isolated intestinal. All recipients received anti-thymocyte globulin induction followed by maintenance tacrolimus and steroids for approximately 3 years. Graft-versus-host and host-versus-graft alloreactive T cell clones were tracked in the graft, circulation and bone marrow after intestinal transplantation using bulk TCR-beta CDR3 sequencing. To identify alloreactive clones, pre-transplant mixed lymphocyte reaction products were sequenced and then compared with unstimulated pre-transplant donor and recipient T cells. Of the roughly 24 intestinal transplant recipients enrolled in the cohort, one of whom was a retransplant, 3 patients without pretransplant specimens were excluded. A peak of at least 4% donor T cells among recipient peripheral blood mononuclear cells was the definition used for donor T cell macrochimerism. Samples from three later patients were sequenced in-house on an Illumina MiSeq with MiXCR processing rather than by the commercial service. What the study reported, not specific to this receptor: Early after transplant, peak levels of circulating GvH clones were found to be associated with declines in HvG clones. GvH clones were found in recipient bone marrow, and some of the GvH clones appeared earlier in ileal mucosa or blood, which is consistent with an intestinal mucosal origin. In patients with donor T cell macrochimerism, the allografts had high GvH to HvG T cell clonal ratios. Conclusions were limited by the relatively low number and heterogeneity of intestinal transplant patients.

A remark on this clone: The specificity of this receptor is unknown. No per-base quality is available; no much larger clone lies one base away.

Library creation used the immunoSEQ multiplex PCR assay. For most patients, genomic DNA was isolated with the Qiagen DNeasy Blood and Tissue Kit and sent frozen to Adaptive Biotechnologies for TCR sequencing. For most patients, high-throughput TCR-beta CDR3 sequencing of genomic DNA was performed by Adaptive Biotechnologies. In the original analysis: TCR sequencing data were retrieved from Adaptive's ImmunoSEQ software for around 20 patients, whereas a few other patients were processed with MiXCR and VDJtools. To correct CD4 versus CD8 sorting errors, any sequence found in both subsets at a frequency ratio below 5:1 was removed. CDR3 nucleotide sequences shared by donor and recipient were removed because the origin of these sequences could not be assigned. At least 2-fold expansion over unstimulated cells and a minimum CFSE-low frequency of 0.002% (template counts) or 0.001% (read counts) were required for clones to be classified as alloreactive. Mappable clones were those detected in sequenced pre-transplant spleen, lymph node, or MLR CFSE-low populations of the donor or recipient. The cumulative frequency of alloreactive clones was calculated as a percentage of all sequences, weighted by copy number. Not all clones reach the TCRdb copy of this immuneACCESS table, which keeps in-frame sequences only. Checked studies attribute under half of the gap to unresolved V genes and leave the rest unexplained. V and J calls and clone size are given by that table; D and trimming were obtained from the DNA. The sample table holds 100,000 to 140,000 clones, of which 87% were seen once. Roughly 0.71% of the sample lies in the top ten.

The germline V gene sets CDR1 to LGHNA and CDR2 to YNFKEQ. Including the terminal cysteine and phenylalanine, the CDR3 comprises 16 residues. Only the CDR3 portion is preserved as DNA: 48 bases, with reading frame beginning at the first base. V ends up 7 bases short and J 4 bases short, with an unmatched junction base count of 13. The time point tag for this specimen amounts to: cells obtained before transplantation from donor or recipient. CD3+CD4+ and CD3+CD8+ populations were FACS-sorted from unstimulated pre-transplant donor and recipient cells taken from spleen or lymph nodes. The V and J segments used are TRBV4-2 and TRBJ2-3; 8 middle bases align to TRBD2. This clonotype was obtained from a human donor who was the organ donor for an intestinal transplant. Source: unstimulated CD4+ T cells sorted from spleen or lymph node cells, taken before transplant. The CDR3 reads CASKASGGIESDTQYF. The DNA sequence is given as TGTGCCAGCAAGGCCAGCGGGGGTATTGAGTCAGATACGCAGTATTTT.